This T cell receptor (beta chain) was identified during a study of a mutant IDH1 vaccine in newly diagnosed glioma. As for the study in general: Treated patients, averaging approximately 40 years, were about 62% male and about 38% female. Radiotherapy, temozolomide, or both had been given previously, and both were given to most.

The ends were cut back, 8 bases at V and 1 base at J, with 11 bases in the middle. This CDR3 region has 14 residues. CDR1 is LGHNT, CDR2 FRNRAP, per germline. Time point reported: baseline, week 1 (first vaccination visit). Treatment meaning: pre-vaccination baseline after standard-of-care therapy. Generated by immunoSEQ multiplex PCR, the TCRdb table keeps only in-frame clones and is missing some. The data show approximately 100,000 clones, 85% to 90% seen once. Here the sequenced sample was PBMCs, taken from a glioma patient treated with radiotherapy, temozolomide or both. The chain carries TRBV12-5 and TRBJ2-2; D remains ambiguous. This sequence was found in a woman aged 50 to 60 with glioma. The CDR3 DNA sequence: TGTGCTAGTACTTACATCCTGAACACCGGGGAGCTGTTTTTT. Amino acids: CASTYILNTGELFF.